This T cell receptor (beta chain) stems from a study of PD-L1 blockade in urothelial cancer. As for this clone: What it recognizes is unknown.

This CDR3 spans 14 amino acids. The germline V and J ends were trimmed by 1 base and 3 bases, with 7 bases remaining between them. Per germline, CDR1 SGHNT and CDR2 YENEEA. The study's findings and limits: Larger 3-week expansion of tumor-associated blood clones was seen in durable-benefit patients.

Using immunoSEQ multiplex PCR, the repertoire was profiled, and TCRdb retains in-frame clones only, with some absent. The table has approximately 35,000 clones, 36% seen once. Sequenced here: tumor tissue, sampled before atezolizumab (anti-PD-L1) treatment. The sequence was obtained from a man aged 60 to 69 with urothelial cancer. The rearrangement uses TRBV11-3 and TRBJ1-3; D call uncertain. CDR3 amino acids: CASSLGGGGNTIYF. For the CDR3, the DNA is TGTGCCAGCAGCTTAGGCGGAGGTGGAAACACCATATATTTT.